The TCR beta chain under discussion was sequenced for a study of a mutant IDH1 vaccine in newly diagnosed glioma. In the study overall: Antecedent treatment encompassed radiotherapy, temozolomide, or their combination; the majority received both. Study-level results: The vaccine induced immune responses, and these occurred in roughly 93% of patients. There seemed to be no relation between pseudoprogression and changes in top peripheral T cell clonotypes.

As regards this clone: What it binds is not known.

Time point meaning: week 35, safety follow-up. Each dose delivered 300 ug of mutant IDH1 20-mer peptide subcutaneously with imiquimod. In weeks 1, 3, 5, 7, 11, 15, 19 and 23, patients were immunized, eight times in all. Measured with immunoSEQ multiplex PCR; TCRdb has only the in-frame clones, and not every one. Of about 60,000 clones in the sample, around 84% were seen once. Trimming pared 1 base from V and 7 bases from J, leaving 16 bases between. Germline values: CDR1 MNHNS, CDR2 SASEGT. The CDR3 spans 15 residues. This TCR came from a man aged 30-40 years with glioma. The chain recombines TRBV6-1 with TRBJ1-2, with no clear D. Specimen: PBMCs, collected from a glioma patient whose treatment included an IDH1 peptide vaccine. CDR3 protein: CASSEVNGFKSGYTF. CDR3 nucleotides: TGTGCCAGCAGTGAAGTGAACGGGTTCAAGAGTGGCTACACCTTC.